This T cell receptor (beta chain) is drawn from a study of long-term antiretroviral therapy in people with HIV. Investigators performed immunoSEQ version v3.0 at survey level. Measured with immunoSEQ multiplex PCR; TCRdb has only the in-frame clones, and not every one. The profile covers about 14,000 clones, with about three quarters appearing a single time and 15% to 25% taken by the ten largest. The clonotype was recovered from a man aged 40-50 years with HIV. Sequenced material: unsorted PBMCs, taken 1.3 years before starting antiretroviral therapy.

The CDR3 here is CAWSLGVYEQYF. CDR3 nucleotide sequence: TGTGCCTGGAGTCTCGGGGTTTACGAGCAGTACTTC. The V call is TRBV30, the J call TRBJ2-7, with D maybe TRBD2 (5 bases). The V gene lost 2 bases and the J gene lost 4 bases, with 9 bases spanning the gap. The CDR3 consists of 12 residues. Looked up from germline, CDR1 is GTSNPN and CDR2 is SVGIG (reference sequence).